This T cell receptor (beta chain) was identified in a study of naive and memory T cell subsets. Both TRBC1 and TRBC2 were covered by a beta constant-region primer of two equimolar oligonucleotides. The ligated cDNA underwent four PCR rounds using SP2 and nested alpha and beta constant-region primers. A 12-nucleotide UMI and the SP2 primer were added to the cDNA 3' end by oligonucleotide ligation. Each CDR3 protein is one row after TCRdb ran MiXCR on the UMI-ligation and nested PCR reads. The table lists approximately 80,000 distinct CDR3 sequences, over 8.5% of them singletons. Only a few counts were recorded for this clonotype. Trimming left V 7 bases short and J 6 bases short, with 5 bases between. CDR1 and CDR2 from the germline V gene are SNHLY and FYNNEI. The CDR3 is made up of 10 amino acids. Separate alpha and beta amplification began at the second PCR step. Cells stained for CD3, CD4, CD8, CD45RA, CD27 and viability were sorted into four CD45RA/CD27 subsets.

The sequence was collected from a human donor in good health. J is TRBJ2-3 and V is TRBV2, with unresolved D. The specimen was naive CD8+ T cells from blood. The CDR3 loop is CASIADTQYF. CDR3 sequence (DNA): TGTGCCAGCATCGCCGATACGCAGTATTTT.